The text below deals with one T cell receptor (beta chain). Sequencing was performed with immunoSEQ multiplex PCR; in TCRdb, only in-frame clones are kept and a portion is missing. The repertoire holds fewer than 250,000 clones, about 85% seen once, with approximately 1.7% in the top ten. The source of the sample is a study of blood T cell repertoires in COVID-19. The CDR3 sequence is 17 residues long. The trim removed 0 bases at V and 0 bases at J, leaving 4 bases unmatched. In germline, CDR1 is MGHRA, CDR2 YSYEKL. Sequenced input: peripheral blood. The chain links TRBV4-1 to TRBJ2-4; 8 positions agree with TRBD1. This clonotype was sampled from a man aged 65 to 79 with acute or convalescent COVID-19. The CDR3 nucleotides are TGCGCCAGCAGCCAAGAGCGAACAGGGGGAGCCAAAAACATTCAGTACTTC. Encoded protein: CASSQERTGGAKNIQYF.